One and the same sample provided the 10 T cell receptor beta chains below, sequenced in a study of glioma-infiltrating T cells after dendritic cell vaccination. The time point was: after dendritic cell vaccination, including at tumor progression/relapse. Only in-frame clones appear in the TCRdb table, and some are missing; sequencing was by immunoSEQ multiplex PCR. Among about 63,000 clones listed, approximately 81% were seen once. The source material was blood, sampled after dendritic cell vaccination. The receptors here all came from a human donor with glioblastoma.

The gene calls are TRBV5-1 and TRBJ2-7; D may be TRBD1 (6 bases). Germline CDR1 and CDR2: SGHRS and YFSETQ. The CDR3 totals 14 residues. Trimming removed 1 base from V and 2 bases from J, with 10 bases in between. CDR3 sequence: CASSLYGTTYEQYF. The CDR3 DNA reads TGCGCCAGCAGCTTGTACGGGACAACCTACGAGCAGTACTTC.

The rearrangement uses TRBV13 and TRBJ1-1; D gene unclear. Germline CDR1 reads PRHDT; CDR2 reads FYEKMQ (reference sequence). Trimming removed 0 bases at V and 8 bases at J, with 4 bases between. This CDR3 is built from 11 residues. The CDR3 is CASSLGAEAFF. CDR3 DNA sequence: TGTGCCAGCAGCTTAGGAGCCGAAGCTTTCTTT.

CDR3 protein: CASSSQETQYF. The CDR3 DNA follows: TGTGCCAGCAGCTCGCAAGAGACCCAGTACTTC. J is TRBJ2-5 and V is TRBV7-2; no definite D call. Germline CDR1 reads SGHTA; CDR2 reads FQGNSA. The CDR3 contains 11 residues. Deletions cut 4 bases from V and 2 bases from J, with 2 bases between.

The V call is TRBV4-3, the J call TRBJ2-2; 8 nucleotides align to TRBD2. Trimming cost V 1 base and J 5 bases; bases outside gene matches: 6. The CDR3 contains 16 residues. Looked up from germline, CDR1 is LGHNA and CDR2 is YSLEER. Here the CDR3 reads CASSQGLAMGTGELFF. The DNA for the CDR3 is TGCGCCAGCAGCCAAGGACTAGCGATGGGGACCGGGGAGCTGTTTTTT.

The chain joins TRBV27 to TRBJ2-2, with TRBD2 matching 7 bases. The CDR3 contains 16 residues. The ends lost 8 bases at V and 9 bases at J; junction bases unmatched: 18. CDR1 and CDR2 from the germline V gene are MNHEY and SMNVEV (reference sequence). The CDR3: CASAPRARRGFRELFF. The CDR3 coding sequence is TGTGCCAGCGCCCCTCGGGCTAGGCGGGGGTTCCGGGAGCTGTTTTTT.

The V call is TRBV7-8, the J call TRBJ2-5, with TRBD1 as a possible D gene (5 bases). The J call is in doubt because the DNA end fits TRBJ2-7 better. The CDR3 length is 14 residues. Germline V CDR1 and CDR2: SGHVS, FQNEAQ. The CDR3 DNA sequence: TGTGCCAGCAGCTTTACCAGGGTTCCCGACGAGCAGTACTTC. It is translated as CASSFTRVPDEQYF.

This clone showed up just once. This chain joins TRBV19 and TRBJ2-1; possibly TRBD2 for D (6 bases). Germline assignment: CDR1 LNHDA and CDR2 SQIVND (reference sequence). This CDR3 comprises 18 residues. V lost 3 bases and J lost 0, with 18 bases in between. The CDR3 DNA sequence: TGTGCCAGTAGTATCATTCGCGGGGAATGGGCCTCCTACAATGAGCAGTTCTTC. Its protein product is CASSIIRGEWASYNEQFF.

J is TRBJ1-1 and V is TRBV11-3; TRBD1 aligns across 7 bases. The CDR3 contains 15 residues. The V gene's germline CDR1 is SGHNT and CDR2 YENEEA. The J segment lost 2 bases and the V segment lost 1 base, leaving 4 bases of the junction unmatched. The chain's CDR3 is CASSLAGQLNTEAFF. The DNA of the CDR3 is TGTGCCAGCAGCTTAGCGGGACAGCTTAACACTGAAGCTTTCTTT.

The chain couples TRBV6-5 to TRBJ2-5, with 9 bases lining up with TRBD1. Germline assignment: CDR1 MNHEY and CDR2 SVGAGI. J was trimmed by 4 bases and V by 0 bases; bases with no gene match: 3. This CDR3 spans 15 amino acids. For the CDR3, the DNA is TGTGCCAGCAGTTACTCAGGGACAGGGCTAGAGACCCAGTACTTC. This codes for CASSYSGTGLETQYF.

This chain joins TRBV6-5 and TRBJ2-3; maybe TRBD2 (6 bases). The V gene's germline CDR1 is MNHEY and CDR2 SVGAGI. V was pared by 6 bases and J by 1 base, with 14 bases between. The CDR3 spans 15 residues. The CDR3 spells CASSTGLSGTDTQYF. CDR3 bases: TGTGCCAGCAGCACGGGACTGTCAGGCACAGATACGCAGTATTTT.